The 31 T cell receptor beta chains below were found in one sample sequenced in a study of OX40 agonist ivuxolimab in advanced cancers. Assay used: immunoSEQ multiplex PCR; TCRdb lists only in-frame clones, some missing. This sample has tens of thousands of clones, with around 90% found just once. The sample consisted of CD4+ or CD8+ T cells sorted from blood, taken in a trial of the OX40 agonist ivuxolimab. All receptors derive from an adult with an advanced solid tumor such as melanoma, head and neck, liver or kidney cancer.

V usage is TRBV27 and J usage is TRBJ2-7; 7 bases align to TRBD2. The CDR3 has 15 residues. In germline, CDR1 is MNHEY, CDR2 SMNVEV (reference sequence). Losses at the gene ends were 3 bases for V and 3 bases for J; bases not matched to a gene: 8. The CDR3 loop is CASSLSSGSFYEQYF. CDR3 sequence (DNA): TGTGCCAGCAGTTTGTCTAGCGGTTCCTTCTACGAGCAGTACTTC.

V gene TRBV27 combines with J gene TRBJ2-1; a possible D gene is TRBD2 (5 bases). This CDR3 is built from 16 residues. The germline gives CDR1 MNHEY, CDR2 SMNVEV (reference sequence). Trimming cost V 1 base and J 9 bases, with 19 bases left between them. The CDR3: CASSLLSSGRGGEQFF. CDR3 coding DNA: TGTGCCAGCAGTTTATTATCGTCGGGGAGAGGCGGTGAGCAGTTCTTC.

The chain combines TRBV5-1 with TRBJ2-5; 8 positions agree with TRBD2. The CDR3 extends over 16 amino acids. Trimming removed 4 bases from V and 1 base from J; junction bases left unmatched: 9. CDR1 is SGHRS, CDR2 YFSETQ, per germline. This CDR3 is CASSLFSGTSQETQYF. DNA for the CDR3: TGCGCCAGCAGCCTCTTCTCCGGGACTAGCCAAGAGACCCAGTACTTC.

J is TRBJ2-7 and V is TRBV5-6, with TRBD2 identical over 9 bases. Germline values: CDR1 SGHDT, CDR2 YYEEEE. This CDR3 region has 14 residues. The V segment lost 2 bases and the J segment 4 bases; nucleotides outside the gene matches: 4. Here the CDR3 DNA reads TGTGCCAGCAGCTTCCCTAGCGGGACTTACGAGCAGTACTTC. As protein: CASSFPSGTYEQYF.

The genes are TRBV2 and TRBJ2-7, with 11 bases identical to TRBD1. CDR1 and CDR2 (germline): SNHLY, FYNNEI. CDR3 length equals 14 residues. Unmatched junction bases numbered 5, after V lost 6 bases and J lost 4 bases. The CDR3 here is CASSRTGGGYEQYF. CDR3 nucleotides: TGTGCCAGCAGCAGGACAGGGGGCGGGTACGAGCAGTACTTC.

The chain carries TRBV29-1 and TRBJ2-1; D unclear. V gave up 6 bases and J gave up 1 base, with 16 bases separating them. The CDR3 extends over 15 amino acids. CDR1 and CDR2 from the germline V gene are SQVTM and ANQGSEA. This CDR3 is CSVTDGVGSYNEQFF. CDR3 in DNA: TGCAGCGTAACGGATGGCGTGGGATCCTACAATGAGCAGTTCTTC.

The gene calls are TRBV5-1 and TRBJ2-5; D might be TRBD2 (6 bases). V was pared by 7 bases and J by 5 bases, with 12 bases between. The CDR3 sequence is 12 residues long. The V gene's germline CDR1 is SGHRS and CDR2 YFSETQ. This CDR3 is CASRGGTETQYF. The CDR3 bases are TGCGCCAGCCGTGGGGGGACTGAGACCCAGTACTTC.

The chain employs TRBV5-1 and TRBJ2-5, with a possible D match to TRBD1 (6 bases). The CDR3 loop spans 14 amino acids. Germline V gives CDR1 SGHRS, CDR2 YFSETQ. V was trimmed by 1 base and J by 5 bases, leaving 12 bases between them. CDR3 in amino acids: CASSLSWDTETQYF. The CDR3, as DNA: TGCGCCAGCAGCTTGTCGTGGGACACGGAGACCCAGTACTTC.

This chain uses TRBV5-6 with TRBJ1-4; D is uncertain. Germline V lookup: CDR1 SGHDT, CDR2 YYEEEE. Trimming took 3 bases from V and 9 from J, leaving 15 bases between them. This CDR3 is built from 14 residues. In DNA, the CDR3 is TGTGCCAGCAGCTCGGTCCTGGCTGTGCAAAAACTGTTTTTT. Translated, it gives CASSSVLAVQKLFF.

CDR3 sequence (DNA): TGTGCCAGCAGTGTAGAACAGGGGGCGATAGGAGATACGCAGTATTTT. It codes for CASSVEQGAIGDTQYF. This chain joins TRBV6-1 and TRBJ2-3, with 9 nucleotides matching TRBD1. The J segment lost 5 bases and the V segment lost 4 bases, leaving 10 bases of the junction unmatched. This CDR3 is built from 16 residues. Germline V gene sequence: CDR1 MNHNS, CDR2 SASEGT.

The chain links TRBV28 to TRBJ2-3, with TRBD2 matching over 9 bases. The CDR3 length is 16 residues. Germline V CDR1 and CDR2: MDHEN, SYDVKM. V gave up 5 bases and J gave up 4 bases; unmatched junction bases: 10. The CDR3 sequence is CASSPTLAGVPDTQYF. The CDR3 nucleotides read TGTGCCAGCAGTCCGACGTTAGCGGGAGTTCCAGATACGCAGTATTTT.

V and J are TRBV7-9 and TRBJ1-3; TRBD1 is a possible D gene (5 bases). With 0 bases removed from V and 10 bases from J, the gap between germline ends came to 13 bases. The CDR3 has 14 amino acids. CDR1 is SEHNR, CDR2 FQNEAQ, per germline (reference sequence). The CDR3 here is CASSLAAQGETIYF. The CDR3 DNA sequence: TGTGCCAGCAGCTTAGCCGCCCAAGGGGAGACCATATATTTT.

The CDR3 DNA reads TGCGCCAGCAGCTTCATAGACAGGGAGTGGGGCGAGCAGTACTTC. It is translated as CASSFIDREWGEQYF. The gene calls are TRBV5-1 and TRBJ2-7, with 7 bases fitting TRBD1. The CDR3 loop spans 15 amino acids. Germline loops: CDR1 SGHRS, CDR2 YFSETQ. V shed 2 bases, J shed 6 bases, and the junction held 11 bases outside the gene matches.

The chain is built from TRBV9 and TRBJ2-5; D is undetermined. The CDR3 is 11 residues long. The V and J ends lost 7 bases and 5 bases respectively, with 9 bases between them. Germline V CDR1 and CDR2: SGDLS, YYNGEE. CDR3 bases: TGTGCCAGCGGACGTGATGAGACCCAGTACTTC. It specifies CASGRDETQYF.

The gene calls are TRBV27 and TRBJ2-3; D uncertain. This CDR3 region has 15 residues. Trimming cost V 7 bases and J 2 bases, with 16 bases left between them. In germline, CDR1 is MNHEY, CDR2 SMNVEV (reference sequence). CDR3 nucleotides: TGTGCCAGCATGGAATGGGATTCACTCACAGATACGCAGTATTTT. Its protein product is CASMEWDSLTDTQYF.

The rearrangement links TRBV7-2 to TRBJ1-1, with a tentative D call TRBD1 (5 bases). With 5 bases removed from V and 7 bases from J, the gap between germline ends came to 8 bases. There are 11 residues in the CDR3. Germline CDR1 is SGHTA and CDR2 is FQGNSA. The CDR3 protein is CASSLTVEAFF. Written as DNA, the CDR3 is TGTGCCAGCAGCCTGACAGTTGAAGCTTTCTTT.

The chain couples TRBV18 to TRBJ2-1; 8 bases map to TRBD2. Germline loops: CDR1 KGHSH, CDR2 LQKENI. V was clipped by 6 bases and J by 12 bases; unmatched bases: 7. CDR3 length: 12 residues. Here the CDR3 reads CASSHVAGLQFF. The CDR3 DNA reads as TGTGCCAGCTCGCATGTAGCGGGACTGCAGTTCTTC.

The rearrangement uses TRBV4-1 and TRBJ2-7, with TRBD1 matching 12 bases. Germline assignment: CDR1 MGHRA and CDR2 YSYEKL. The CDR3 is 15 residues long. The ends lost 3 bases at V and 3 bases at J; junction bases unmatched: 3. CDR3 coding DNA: TGCGCCAGCAGCCAGGGGACAGGGGGCGTCTACGAGCAGTACTTC. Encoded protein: CASSQGTGGVYEQYF.

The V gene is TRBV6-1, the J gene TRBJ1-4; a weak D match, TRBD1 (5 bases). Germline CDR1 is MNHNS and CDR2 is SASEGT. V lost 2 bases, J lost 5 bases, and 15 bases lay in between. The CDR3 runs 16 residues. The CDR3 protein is CASSEWGGDPNEKLFF. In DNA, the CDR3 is TGTGCCAGCAGTGAATGGGGCGGAGACCCGAATGAAAAACTGTTTTTT.

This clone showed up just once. In DNA, the CDR3 is TGTGCCAGCAGCCAAGGGGCCCGAGTGGGGAGCCACGAGCAGTACTTC. As protein: CASSQGARVGSHEQYF. The V and J genes are TRBV14 and TRBJ2-7, with D possibly TRBD2 on 5 matching bases. V was clipped by 1 base and J by 5 bases, with 18 bases between them. CDR3 length: 16 residues. The germline gives CDR1 SGHDN, CDR2 FVKESK.

The CDR3: CASSLGLAGVDTGELFF. CDR3 coding DNA: TGTGCCAGCAGCTTAGGACTAGCGGGAGTTGACACCGGGGAGCTGTTTTTT. J is TRBJ2-2 and V is TRBV7-9; 12 nucleotides match TRBD2. The germline gives CDR1 SEHNR, CDR2 FQNEAQ (reference sequence). V was clipped by 1 base and J by 3 bases; unmatched bases: 3. This CDR3 comprises 17 residues.

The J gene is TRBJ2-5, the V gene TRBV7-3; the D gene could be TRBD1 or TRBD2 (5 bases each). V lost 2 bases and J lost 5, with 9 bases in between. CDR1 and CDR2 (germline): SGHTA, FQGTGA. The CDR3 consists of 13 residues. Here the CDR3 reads CASSLEGWETQYF. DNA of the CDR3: TGTGCCAGCAGCTTAGAGGGGTGGGAGACCCAGTACTTC.

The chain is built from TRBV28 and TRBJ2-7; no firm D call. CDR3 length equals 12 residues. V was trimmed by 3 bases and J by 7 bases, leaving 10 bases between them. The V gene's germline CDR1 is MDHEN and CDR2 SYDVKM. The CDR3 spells CASSLGRREQYF. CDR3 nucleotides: TGTGCCAGCAGTTTGGGTCGGAGAGAGCAGTACTTC.

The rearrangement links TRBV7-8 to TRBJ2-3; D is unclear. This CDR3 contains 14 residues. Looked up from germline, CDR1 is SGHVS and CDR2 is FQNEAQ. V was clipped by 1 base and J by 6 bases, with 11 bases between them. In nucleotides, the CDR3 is TGTGCCAGCAGCTTAGTTACCGGTGCCGATACGCAGTATTTT. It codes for CASSLVTGADTQYF.

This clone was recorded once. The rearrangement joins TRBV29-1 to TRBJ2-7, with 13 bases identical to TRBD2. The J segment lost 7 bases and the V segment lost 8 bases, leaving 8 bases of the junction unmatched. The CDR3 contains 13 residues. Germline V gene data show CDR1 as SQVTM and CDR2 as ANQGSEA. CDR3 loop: CSLRTSGSGEQYF. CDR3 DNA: TGCAGCCTCAGGACTAGCGGGAGTGGGGAGCAGTACTTC.

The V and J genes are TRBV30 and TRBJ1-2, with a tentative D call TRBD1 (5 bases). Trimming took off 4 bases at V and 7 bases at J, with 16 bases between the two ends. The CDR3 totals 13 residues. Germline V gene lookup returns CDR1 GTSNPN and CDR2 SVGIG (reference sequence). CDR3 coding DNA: TGTGCCTGGACCGGGACCGGGGAGGCTGGCTACACCTTC. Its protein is CAWTGTGEAGYTF.

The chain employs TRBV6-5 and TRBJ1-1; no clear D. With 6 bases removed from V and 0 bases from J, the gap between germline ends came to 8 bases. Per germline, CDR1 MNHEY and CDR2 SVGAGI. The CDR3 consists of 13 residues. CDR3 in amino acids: CASRPLVNTEAFF. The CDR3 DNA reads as TGTGCCAGCAGGCCCCTCGTGAACACTGAAGCTTTCTTT.

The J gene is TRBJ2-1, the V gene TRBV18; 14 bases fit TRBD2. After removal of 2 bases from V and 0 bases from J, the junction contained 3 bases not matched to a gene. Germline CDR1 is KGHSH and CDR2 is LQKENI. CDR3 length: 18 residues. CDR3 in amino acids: CASSPSGLAGDSYNEQFF. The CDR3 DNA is TGTGCCAGCTCACCATCGGGACTAGCGGGGGACTCCTACAATGAGCAGTTCTTC.

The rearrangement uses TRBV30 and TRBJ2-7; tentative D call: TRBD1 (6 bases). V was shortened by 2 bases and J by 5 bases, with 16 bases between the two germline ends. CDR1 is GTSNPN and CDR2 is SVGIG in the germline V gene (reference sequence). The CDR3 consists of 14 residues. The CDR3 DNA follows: TGTGCCTGGAGTATCGGCAGGGGTCTCCACGAGCAGTACTTC. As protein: CAWSIGRGLHEQYF.

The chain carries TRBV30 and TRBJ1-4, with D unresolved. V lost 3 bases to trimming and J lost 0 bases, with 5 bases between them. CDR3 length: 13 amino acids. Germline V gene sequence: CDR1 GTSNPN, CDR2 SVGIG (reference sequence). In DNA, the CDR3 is TGTGCCTGGAGCGCAGCAACTAATGAAAAACTGTTTTTT. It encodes CAWSAATNEKLFF.

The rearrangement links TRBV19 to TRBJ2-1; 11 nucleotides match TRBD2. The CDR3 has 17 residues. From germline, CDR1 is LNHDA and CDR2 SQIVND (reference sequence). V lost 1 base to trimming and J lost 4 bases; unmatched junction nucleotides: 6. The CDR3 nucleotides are TGTGCCAGTAGTATAGTGATGCTAGCGGGAGGTTACAATGAGCAGTTCTTC. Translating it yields CASSIVMLAGGYNEQFF. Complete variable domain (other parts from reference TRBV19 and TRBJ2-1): DGGITQSPKYLFRKEGQNVTLSCEQNLNHDAMYWYRQDPGQGLRLIYYSQIVNDFQKGDIAEGYSVSREKKESFPLTVTSAQKNPTAFYLCASSIVMLAGGYNEQFFGPGTRLTVL.